Sequencing of this TCR beta chain was carried out in a study of blood T cell repertoires in COVID-19. Clones were sequenced by immunoSEQ multiplex PCR, and TCRdb holds only the in-frame ones, with some missing. The data show approximately 110,000 clones, around 74% seen once. The CDR3 contains 13 residues. The V gene lost 5 bases and the J gene lost 5 bases, with 10 bases spanning the gap. Germline-derived CDR1 and CDR2 are ENHRY and SYGVKD. Seattle patients were enrolled while actively infected and followed longitudinally. The sequence derives from a man aged 80 or over with COVID-19, enrolled during active disease. The rearrangement joins TRBV10-3 to TRBJ2-1, with D unresolved. Material for sequencing was peripheral blood. DNA of the CDR3: TGTGCCATCAGTCTCTCAGGAAACAATGAGCAGTTCTTC. Protein: CAISLSGNNEQFF.